This TCR beta chain was sequenced in a study of OX40 agonist ivuxolimab in advanced cancers. Study overall: Given to patients was ivuxolimab, an agonistic anti-OX40 (CD134) antibody. Overall study results and limits: CD8+ T cells averaged more expanded clones than CD4+.

Here immunoSEQ multiplex PCR was the method, and the copy in TCRdb shows in-frame clones only, minus some. The sample has more than 50,000 clones, about 90% seen once; the top ten hold less than 0.45%. Concerning this clone: What it recognizes is unknown.

The V gene end was trimmed by 4 bases and the J gene end by 7 bases; junction bases not matched to a gene: 14. The CDR3 contains 15 residues. Patients were ineligible given autoimmune disease history or systemic immunosuppression. Sampled blood was obtained at baseline, cycle 4 day 1, and cycle 7 day 1. The material sequenced was CD4+ or CD8+ T cells sorted from blood, taken in a trial of the OX40 agonist ivuxolimab. The sequence was collected from an adult with an advanced solid tumor such as melanoma, head and neck, liver or kidney cancer. This rearrangement joins TRBV5-3 to TRBJ2-7, with 7 bases aligning to TRBD1. TRBV5-3 counts as an open reading frame of uncertain function. CDR3 sequence reads: CARSPERGRCCEQYF. Here the CDR3 DNA reads TGTGCCAGAAGCCCTGAGAGGGGGCGGTGTTGTGAGCAGTACTTC.